A selection of T cell receptor beta chains follows, all from one sample in a study of CD8 T cells in Susac syndrome. Each CDR3 protein gets one entry after TCRdb re-called the immunoSEQ multiplex PCR reads with MiXCR. Here the sample spans nearly 200,000 distinct CDR3 sequences, 90% to 95% being singletons. The specimen sequenced was CD4+ T cells from PBMCs. The receptors stem from a human donor with multiple sclerosis. Each CDR3 is given with its conserved first and last residue. Each record gives: D gene, V gene, clone size, J gene, CDR3 protein, CDR3 DNA. The D gene is left open where the match is weak. Clone size is shown for a subset of rows, as once, few, many or a class of expanded clone.

TRBD1,TRBV29-1,NA,TRBJ2-3,CSVRQGSSTDTQYF,TGCAGCGTGAGACAGGGCTCTAGCACAGATACGCAGTATTTT
NA,TRBV5-1,NA,TRBJ1-1,CASSLAKGNTEAFF,TGCGCCAGCAGCTTGGCCAAGGGAAACACTGAAGCTTTCTTT
NA,TRBV18,NA,TRBJ1-5,CASSPGTSEGQPQHF,TGTGCCAGCTCACCAGGGACATCCGAGGGTCAGCCCCAGCATTTT
NA,TRBV15,NA,TRBJ1-5,CATSFLGSGQPQHF,TGTGCCACCAGCTTTCTGGGGTCGGGTCAGCCCCAGCATTTT
NA,TRBV24-1,NA,TRBJ2-1,CATSDSTYNEQFF,TGTGCCACCAGTGATTCAACTTACAATGAGCAGTTCTTC
TRBD1,TRBV30,NA,TRBJ1-1,CAWMGQGAAEAFF,TGTGCCTGGATGGGACAGGGGGCCGCTGAAGCTTTCTTT
NA,TRBV29-1,NA,TRBJ1-2,CSVVPSSYGYTF,TGCAGCGTTGTTCCCAGTTCCTATGGCTACACCTTC
NA,TRBV2,once,TRBJ1-6,CASKPLHF,TGTGCCAGCAAACCCCTCCACTTT
TRBD2,TRBV9,NA,TRBJ2-3,CASTIGLAGTDTQYF,TGTGCCAGCACTATAGGGCTAGCGGGCACAGATACGCAGTATTTT
TRBD1,TRBV29-1,NA,TRBJ1-1,CSVRTGGANTEAFF,TGCAGCGTAAGGACAGGGGGTGCGAACACTGAAGCTTTCTTT
TRBD2,TRBV20-1,NA,TRBJ2-7,CSARERSGTPYEQYF,TGCAGTGCTAGAGAAAGAAGCGGGACTCCCTACGAGCAGTACTTC
TRBD1,TRBV19,NA,TRBJ2-7,CASSTGQAVPVLEQYF,TGTGCCAGTAGTACGGGACAGGCCGTCCCCGTTCTCGAGCAGTACTTC
TRBD1,TRBV3-1,once,TRBJ1-2,CASSPRGTGHGYTF,TGTGCCAGCAGCCCGAGGGGGACAGGGCACGGCTACACCTTC
TRBD1,TRBV12-3/TRBV12-4,once,TRBJ2-5,CASSRTGRTGQETQYF,TGTGCCAGCTCCCGGACAGGTCGAACGGGCCAAGAGACCCAGTACTTC
NA,TRBV2,NA,TRBJ2-3,CASSPAPLSTDTQYF,TGTGCCAGCAGCCCCGCGCCACTAAGCACAGATACGCAGTATTTT
NA,TRBV30,NA,TRBJ1-2,CAWSRQANRGYTF,TGTGCCTGGAGCCGGCAGGCGAACCGTGGCTACACCTTC